Below, one TCR beta chain is given with its context. These data are taken from a study of immune characterization of retroperitoneal liposarcoma. TCRdb used MiXCR to reprocess the PCR reads, holding one entry per CDR3 protein. Among around 10,000 distinct CDR3 sequences listed, over 45% were seen once. Germline V gene data show CDR1 as SGHAT and CDR2 as FQNNGV. The CDR3 length is 16 residues. V lost 0 bases to trimming and J lost 9 bases; unmatched junction nucleotides: 8. The chain couples TRBV11-2 to TRBJ2-1; 10 nucleotides match TRBD1. Input material: tumor tissue. This TCR was sampled from a female donor with retroperitoneal liposarcoma. The CDR3 DNA sequence: TGTGCCAGCAGCTTAGAGTGGACAGGGGGTCGGAGTGAGCAGTTCTTC. Its translation is CASSLEWTGGRSEQFF.